Presented here are 18 T cell receptor beta chains from one specimen sequenced in a study of T cells in lung cancer brain metastases. The repertoire was sequenced with immunoSEQ multiplex PCR; TCRdb's copy has only in-frame clones and lacks some. This table has several thousand clones, 88% appearing once. Sequenced material: tumor tissue from the primary lung tumor. The receptors here all came from a woman in her 50s with non-small cell lung cancer.

The chain combines TRBV6-6 with TRBJ2-6; tentatively, D is TRBD1 (5 bases). Trimming took 6 bases from V and 2 from J, leaving 11 bases between them. Germline-derived CDR1 and CDR2 are MNHNY and SVGAGI (reference sequence). CDR3 length: 15 residues. The CDR3 region has the DNA TGTGCCAGCAGCGGACCAGGGACTGGGGCCAACGTCCTGACTTTC. Its translation is CASSGPGTGANVLTF.

In this sample, this clone turned up once. V gene TRBV6-1 combines with J gene TRBJ1-1; D unresolved. The CDR3 runs to 13 residues. V gave up 0 bases and J gave up 3 bases, with 5 bases separating them. Germline values: CDR1 MNHNS, CDR2 SASEGT. The CDR3, as DNA: TGTGCCAGCAGTGAAGCGCCGGACACTGAAGCTTTCTTT. Its protein is CASSEAPDTEAFF.

The rearrangement links TRBV28 to TRBJ2-1; D unresolved. Trimming pared 10 bases from V and 10 bases from J, leaving 20 bases between. Germline-derived CDR1 and CDR2 are MDHEN and SYDVKM. The CDR3 runs to 13 residues. In DNA, the CDR3 is TGTGCCACCACCCCCCCTAGTACTTTAGAGCAGTTCTTC. This codes for CATTPPSTLEQFF.

The rearrangement joins TRBV5-1 to TRBJ1-1, with 9 bases identical to TRBD1. The V gene's germline CDR1 is SGHRS and CDR2 YFSETQ. The CDR3 loop spans 16 amino acids. V shed 4 bases and J 1 base; nucleotides not matched to a gene: 8. CDR3 bases: TGCGCCAGCAGCCCCGGACAGGGGATGGGGAACACTGAAGCTTTCTTT. It encodes CASSPGQGMGNTEAFF.

Turning to this clone: Its ends do not fully match the called genes, so a read error is possible. The chain is built from TRBV6-1 and TRBJ2-2; possible D gene TRBD2, 6 bases. From germline, CDR1 is MNHNS and CDR2 SASEGT. This CDR3 has 14 amino acids. The chain's CDR3 is CASGPPWNTGGLFF. The CDR3 DNA sequence: TGTGCCAGCGGACCCCCTTGGAACACCGGGGGGCTGTTTTTT.

To note about this clone: Its ends do not fully match the called genes, so a read error is possible. V is TRBV7-2 and J is TRBJ1-1; D unresolved. Germline CDR1 is SGHTA and CDR2 is FQGNSA. CDR3 length: 15 residues. The CDR3: CASSLASAGSTEAFF. As DNA, the CDR3 is TGTGCCAGCAGCCTAGCCTCGGCGGGATCCACTGAAGCTTTCTTT.

The chain employs TRBV5-4 and TRBJ1-1, with D hard to call. The V end was cut by 4 bases, the J end by 7 bases, with 17 bases between. This CDR3 comprises 14 residues. The germline V gene encodes CDR1 SGHNT and CDR2 YYREEE (reference sequence). CDR3 amino acids: CASSLPTQLDEAFF. The CDR3 DNA sequence: TGTGCCAGCAGCCTACCCACCCAACTGGATGAAGCTTTCTTT.

This chain links TRBV29-1 with TRBJ2-3, with 14 bases aligning to TRBD2. V was clipped by 7 bases and J by 4 bases; unmatched bases: 4. This CDR3 has 14 residues. CDR1 is SQVTM, CDR2 ANQGSEA, per germline. CDR3 sequence reads: CSGGLAGAPDTQYF. CDR3 sequence (DNA): TGCAGCGGGGGACTAGCGGGAGCCCCAGATACGCAGTATTTT.

Remarks on this clone: At one of its ends the junction is not consistent with the germline gene, which may arise from a read error. The rearrangement links TRBV7-2 to TRBJ1-6, with TRBD1 identical over 7 bases. There are 18 residues in the CDR3. Germline V gives CDR1 SGHTA, CDR2 FQGNSA. DNA of the CDR3: TGTGCCAGCAGCCCCAGGGGGGGGCAGGGGCAAGTGGATTCACCCTTCCACTTT. Encoded protein: CASSPRGGQGQVDSPFHF.

This clone was counted a few times. The rearrangement joins TRBV7-2 to TRBJ2-1; D unclear. This CDR3 has 15 residues. CDR1 SGHTA and CDR2 FQGNSA come from the germline V gene. V lost 5 bases, J lost 4 bases, and 15 bases lay in between. CDR3 in amino acids: CASSPGTTSYNEQFF. The CDR3 nucleotides are TGTGCCAGCAGCCCCGGTACTACGTCTTACAATGAGCAGTTCTTC. Based on the CDR3 plus reference TRBV7-2 and TRBJ2-1, the full variable domain is GAGVSQSPSNKVTEKGKDVELRCDPISGHTALYWYRQSLGQGLEFLIYFQGNSAPDKSGLPSDRFSAERTGGSVSTLTIQRTQQEDSAVYLCASSPGTTSYNEQFFGPGTRLTVL.

The CDR3 region is CATSRPRGSSSGSGELFF. The CDR3 region has the DNA TGTGCCACCAGCAGGCCCAGGGGGTCTAGTTCAGGGTCCGGGGAGCTGTTTTTT. J is TRBJ2-2 and V is TRBV15; TRBD1 agrees at 7 bases. The CDR3 extends over 18 amino acids. The J segment lost 6 bases and the V segment lost 3 bases, leaving 16 bases of the junction unmatched. Germline CDR1 reads LNHNV; CDR2 reads YYDKDF (reference sequence).

For this clone: One end of the junction varies from germline; a read error may be responsible. The chain couples TRBV7-2 to TRBJ2-3; the D gene is possibly TRBD2 (5 bases). Germline CDR1 SGHTA, CDR2 FQGNSA. The length of the CDR3 is 15 residues. This CDR3 is CASSLGKSSTDTQYF. CDR3 nucleotide sequence: TGTGCCAGCAGCTTAGGTAAATCTAGCACAGATACGCAGTATTTC.

The chain carries TRBV18 and TRBJ2-3; TRBD2 aligns across 14 bases. This CDR3 is built from 16 residues. Germline V CDR1 and CDR2: KGHSH, LQKENI. Trimming cost V 3 bases and J 2 bases; bases outside gene matches: 1. CDR3 in amino acids: CASSPGLAGVTDTQYF. The CDR3 DNA is TGTGCCAGCTCACCGGGACTAGCGGGAGTCACAGATACGCAGTATTTT.

The chain is built from TRBV28 and TRBJ2-7; TRBD1 agrees at 10 bases. The V gene end was trimmed by 5 bases and the J gene end by 5 bases; junction bases not matched to a gene: 12. This CDR3 region has 16 residues. Germline CDR1 is MDHEN and CDR2 is SYDVKM. In DNA, the CDR3 is TGTGCCAGCAGTGTAATGACAGGGGGCAAAGGGAACGAGCAGTACTTC. Its translation is CASSVMTGGKGNEQYF.

CDR3 DNA: TGTGCCAGTAGTATTGACCCACGTGTGCAGTTCTTC. Amino acids: CASSIDPRVQFF. V usage is TRBV19 and J usage is TRBJ2-1; the D is unclear. The length of the CDR3 is 12 residues. Trimming shortened V by 3 bases and J by 12 bases, and 12 bases separated the two germline ends. Germline V gives CDR1 LNHDA, CDR2 SQIVND (reference sequence). Complete variable domain (other parts from reference TRBV19 and TRBJ2-1): DGGITQSPKYLFRKEGQNVTLSCEQNLNHDAMYWYRQDPGQGLRLIYYSQIVNDFQKGDIAEGYSVSREKKESFPLTVTSAQKNPTAFYLCASSIDPRVQFFGPGTRLTVL.

The chain carries TRBV7-2 and TRBJ2-3; 8 bases line up with TRBD2. V shed 5 bases, J shed 2 bases, and the junction held 9 bases outside the gene matches. This CDR3 region has 16 residues. Per the germline V gene, CDR1 is SGHTA and CDR2 is FQGNSA. The DNA of the CDR3 is TGTGCCAGCAGCGGGGCCTCGGGGGGGACCACAGATACGCAGTATTTT. It codes for CASSGASGGTTDTQYF. Full variable domain (remainder filled in from reference TRBV7-2 and TRBJ2-3): GAGVSQSPSNKVTEKGKDVELRCDPISGHTALYWYRQSLGQGLEFLIYFQGNSAPDKSGLPSDRFSAERTGGSVSTLTIQRTQQEDSAVYLCASSGASGGTTDTQYFGPGTRLTVL.

The gene calls are TRBV4-2 and TRBJ1-4; 7 nucleotides line up with TRBD1. The CDR3 is 15 residues long. V gave up 3 bases and J gave up 8 bases; unmatched junction bases: 9. Germline V gene sequence: CDR1 LGHNA, CDR2 YNFKEQ. The chain's CDR3 is CASSHPTGIREKLFF. The CDR3 nucleotides read TGTGCCAGCAGCCACCCGACAGGGATTAGGGAAAAACTGTTTTTT.

V usage is TRBV27 and J usage is TRBJ2-7, with D tentatively TRBD1 or TRBD2 (6 bases each). In germline, CDR1 is MNHEY, CDR2 SMNVEV (reference sequence). CDR3 length equals 13 residues. V shed 2 bases and J shed 6 bases, with 11 bases lying between them. CDR3 in amino acids: CASSLRGLGEQYF. CDR3 nucleotides: TGTGCCAGCAGTTTACGGGGGCTAGGCGAGCAGTACTTC.